This T cell receptor beta chain emerged from a study of identical twins. This clonotype was detected many times. Its target is not known. Findings and caveats of the study: Conclusions rested on cross-sectional statistics rather than following the same donors.

Unique molecular identifiers were present on the cDNA, and a universal primer site came from template switching. One entry per CDR3 protein results from TCRdb running MiXCR on the 5' RACE reads. The sample consists of around 500,000 distinct CDR3 sequences, 11% to 15% of them appearing once. Healthy Caucasians, and only they, were the donors. The CDR3 is 15 residues long. A further study also used this sample, focusing on yellow fever vaccine responses in identical twins. This second report adds: Vaccine-induced T cell responses in twins were reportedly observed to appear partly convergent, partly personalized.

Sequenced sample: CD4+ T cells sorted from blood. The TCR originated in a woman between 18 and 29 years old in good health. The chain uses TRBV21-1 and TRBJ2-1; the table calls TRBD1, which could not be checked here. TRBV21-1 is marked as a pseudogene. CDR3 DNA: TGTGCCAGCAGCTACCGGGACTGGTGGGCCAATGAGCAGTTCTTC. It yields the protein CASSYRDWWANEQFF.